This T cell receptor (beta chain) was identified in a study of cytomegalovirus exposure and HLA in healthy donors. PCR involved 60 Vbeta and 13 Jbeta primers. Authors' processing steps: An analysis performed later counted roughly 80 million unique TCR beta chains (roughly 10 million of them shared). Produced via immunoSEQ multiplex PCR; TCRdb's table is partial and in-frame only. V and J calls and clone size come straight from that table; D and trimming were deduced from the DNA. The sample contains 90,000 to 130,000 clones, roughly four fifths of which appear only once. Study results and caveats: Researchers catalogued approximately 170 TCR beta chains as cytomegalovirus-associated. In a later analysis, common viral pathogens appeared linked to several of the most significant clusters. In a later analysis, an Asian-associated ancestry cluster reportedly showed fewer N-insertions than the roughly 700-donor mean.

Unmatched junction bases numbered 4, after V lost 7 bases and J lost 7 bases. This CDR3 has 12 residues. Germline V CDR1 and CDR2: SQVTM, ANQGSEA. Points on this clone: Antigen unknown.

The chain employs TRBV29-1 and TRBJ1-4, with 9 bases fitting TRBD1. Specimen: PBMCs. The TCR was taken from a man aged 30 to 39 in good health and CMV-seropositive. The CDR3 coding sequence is TGCAGCGGGGGACAGGGAACTGAAAAACTGTTTTTT. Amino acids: CSGGQGTEKLFF.